This TCR beta chain was profiled in a study of cytomegalovirus exposure and HLA in healthy donors. The study, taken as a whole, reports: In an earlier analysis, productive rearrangement rates for most beta V segments clustered near 87% or 30%. Trimming of TCR beta V- and J-genes showed a link, identified in a later analysis, to a missense DCLRE1C variant.

This clone showed up just once. Its antigen remains unidentified. PCR employed 60 Vbeta and 13 Jbeta primers. Repertoires were generated with immunoSEQ multiplex PCR, while TCRdb's copy carries only in-frame clones and drops some. The sample includes fewer than 140,000 clones, roughly 80% of them seen just once. The sequencing input was PBMCs. The sequence derives from a man aged 35 to 55 in good health and CMV-seronegative.

The CDR3 DNA reads as TGTGCCAGCAGCTTAGGCCAACTCGGACTGAACACCTACGAGCAGTACTTC. It translates to CASSLGQLGLNTYEQYF. The gene calls are TRBV13 and TRBJ2-7; D may be TRBD2 (5 bases). The CDR3 has 17 amino acids. The germline gives CDR1 PRHDT, CDR2 FYEKMQ (reference sequence). Between the trimmed V and J ends, which lost 0 bases and 2 bases, there was a span of 17 bases.